These 20 T cell receptor beta chains came from one sample sequenced in a study of T cells in Graves' hyperthyroidism and ophthalmopathy. RNA transcripts provided the source from which TCR beta CDR3 regions were amplified. The HTBI primer set served for first-round RT-PCR of the TCR CDR3. TCRdb re-called the multiplex PCR reads through MiXCR, storing one row per CDR3 protein. The sample carries hundreds of thousands of distinct CDR3 sequences, about 15% recorded once. Material for sequencing was blood. These receptors came from a woman in her late teens or twenties with Graves' hyperthyroidism.

The rearrangement joins TRBV10-1 to TRBJ2-7; 7 bases map to TRBD1. Germline CDR1 WNHNN, CDR2 SYGVQD (reference sequence). The CDR3 is made up of 14 amino acids. V shed 0 bases, J shed 6 bases, and the junction held 5 bases outside the gene matches. DNA for the CDR3: TGCGCCAGCAGTGAGTCCAGGACAGGCCCCGAGCAGTACTTC. This gives the protein CASSESRTGPEQYF.

This clonotype appeared a few times. This chain connects TRBV28 to TRBJ1-2; D uncertain. The CDR3 has 13 amino acids. The V end was cut by 6 bases, the J end by 4 bases, with 12 bases between. Germline V CDR1 and CDR2: MDHEN, SYDVKM. The CDR3 coding sequence is TGTGCCAGCAGAGGTTCGGCAGTCTATGGCTACACCTTC. It encodes CASRGSAVYGYTF.

The sample holds many counts of this clonotype. The V call is TRBV7-9, the J call TRBJ1-2; TRBD1 agrees at 7 bases. The CDR3 totals 14 residues. Germline loops: CDR1 SEHNR, CDR2 FQNEAQ (reference sequence). J was trimmed by 7 bases and V by 7 bases; bases with no gene match: 12. CDR3 region: CASTPGGGGSGYTF. CDR3 DNA sequence: TGTGCCAGCACCCCAGGGGGAGGAGGATCTGGCTACACCTTC.

This clonotype was counted a few times. CDR3 in DNA: TGTGCCAGCAGCCAAGTAGGAGCCGGGAGTGCCTACGAGCAGTACTTC. This encodes CASSQVGAGSAYEQYF. The chain couples TRBV14 to TRBJ2-7; D is perhaps TRBD2 (6 bases). Germline CDR1 SGHDN, CDR2 FVKESK. The CDR3 extends over 16 amino acids. V dropped 1 base and J dropped 2 bases, with 15 bases sitting between them. Drawing the rest from reference TRBV14 and TRBJ2-7, the complete variable domain is EAGVTQFPSHSVIEKGQTVTLRCDPISGHDNLYWYRRVMGKEIKFLLHFVKESKQDESGMPNNRFLAERTGGTYSTLKVQPAELEDSGVYFCASSQVGAGSAYEQYFGPGTRLTVT.

The chain employs TRBV29-1 and TRBJ1-1; D is undetermined. Trimming took off 3 bases at V and 4 bases at J, with 12 bases between the two ends. Germline V gene data show CDR1 as SQVTM and CDR2 as ANQGSEA. The CDR3 runs to 13 residues. DNA for the CDR3: TGCAGCGTTGACCCCGGCTCCGTCACTGAAGCTTTCTTT. This gives the protein CSVDPGSVTEAFF.

In DNA form, the CDR3 reads TGCAGTGCTAGAGATTCCGGGACTAGCACCAATGAGCAGTTCTTC. Translating gives CSARDSGTSTNEQFF. V gene TRBV20-1 combines with J gene TRBJ2-1; TRBD2 agrees at 9 bases. The trim removed 0 bases at V and 6 bases at J, leaving 6 bases unmatched. CDR1 DFQATT and CDR2 SNEGSKA come from the germline V gene (reference sequence). There are 15 residues in the CDR3.

V is TRBV3-1 and J is TRBJ1-1; D is undetermined. Germline loops: CDR1 LGHDT, CDR2 YNNKEL (reference sequence). The CDR3 length is 13 residues. The V end lost 0 bases, the J end lost 6 bases, and 8 bases lay between the germline ends. The CDR3 coding sequence is TGTGCCAGCAGCCAAGACGAGGTTTCTGAAGCTTTCTTT. Encoded protein: CASSQDEVSEAFF.

The genes are TRBV6-5 and TRBJ1-2; D perhaps matches TRBD1 (5 bases). There are 14 residues in the CDR3. V lost 0 bases, J lost 5 bases, and 10 bases lay in between. Looked up from germline, CDR1 is MNHEY and CDR2 is SVGAGI. The CDR3 bases are TGTGCCAGCAGTTACTCGACGGCAGGGTATGGCTACACCTTC. Translated, it gives CASSYSTAGYGYTF.

This clonotype has ten or more counts. The rearrangement uses TRBV10-3 and TRBJ2-7; either TRBD1 or TRBD2 may supply D (6 bases each). Germline assignment: CDR1 ENHRY and CDR2 SYGVKD. V lost 10 bases and J 3 bases, leaving 16 bases between the germline ends. This CDR3 spans 13 amino acids. The CDR3 reads CATEGDSDYEQYF. The CDR3 bases are TGTGCCACCGAGGGGGACTCAGACTACGAGCAGTACTTC.

This clonotype was detected many times. The rearrangement uses TRBV3-1 and TRBJ2-5; 8 bases agree with TRBD1. The CDR3 contains 15 residues. Unmatched junction bases numbered 7, after V lost 4 bases and J lost 3 bases. The germline CDR1 and CDR2 sequences are LGHDT and YNNKEL (reference sequence). CDR3 sequence reads: CASSRKADREETQYF. As DNA, the CDR3 is TGTGCCAGCAGCCGAAAGGCGGACAGGGAAGAGACCCAGTACTTC.

This clonotype has at least ten counts. The chain's CDR3 is CSVRGDTQYF. The CDR3 DNA sequence: TGCAGTGTTCGGGGGGATACGCAGTATTTT. The gene calls are TRBV20-1 and TRBJ2-3, with D perhaps matching TRBD2 (6 bases). The ends were cut back, 7 bases at V and 6 bases at J, with 8 bases in the middle. CDR3 length: 10 residues. Germline lookup yields CDR1 DFQATT and CDR2 SNEGSKA (reference sequence).

The genes are TRBV9 and TRBJ1-3, with no clear D. This CDR3 spans 14 amino acids. CDR1 is SGDLS and CDR2 is YYNGEE in the germline V gene. Trimming cost V 3 bases and J 4 bases, with 11 bases left between them. The CDR3 nucleotides read TGTGCCAGCAGCGCCCAAAATCGGGGAAACACCATATATTTT. It specifies CASSAQNRGNTIYF. Filled out from reference TRBV9 and TRBJ1-3, the complete variable domain reads DSGVTQTPKHLITATGQRVTLRCSPRSGDLSVYWYQQSLDQGLQFLIQYYNGEERAKGNILERFSAQQFPDLHSELNLSSLELGDSALYFCASSAQNRGNTIYFGEGSWLTVV.

This clonotype turned up a few times. The V and J genes are TRBV19 and TRBJ1-1; D may be TRBD1 (5 bases). Germline CDR1 reads LNHDA; CDR2 reads SQIVND (reference sequence). CDR3 length: 16 amino acids. Trimming removed 3 bases at V and 1 base at J, with 15 bases between. The CDR3 DNA reads TGTGCCAGTAGTATTGGGTGGGGCATACCGAACACTGAAGCTTTCTTT. Translating it yields CASSIGWGIPNTEAFF.

Only a few counts were recorded for this clonotype. V gene TRBV14 combines with J gene TRBJ2-2; 8 positions match TRBD1. The germline gives CDR1 SGHDN, CDR2 FVKESK. This CDR3 is built from 17 residues. Losses at the gene ends were 0 bases for V and 0 bases for J; bases not matched to a gene: 3. The CDR3 protein is CASSQDLTGANTGELFF. In nucleotides, the CDR3 is TGTGCCAGCAGCCAAGATCTGACAGGGGCGAACACCGGGGAGCTGTTTTTT.

V and J are TRBV9 and TRBJ1-3; a possible D gene is TRBD1 (5 bases). The germline gives CDR1 SGDLS, CDR2 YYNGEE. The V gene lost 3 bases and the J gene lost 0 bases, with 10 bases spanning the gap. CDR3 length equals 15 residues. CDR3 sequence reads: CASSATGVSGNTIYF. Written as DNA, the CDR3 is TGTGCCAGCAGCGCAACAGGAGTCTCTGGAAACACCATATATTTT. The complete variable domain, with remaining parts taken from reference TRBV9 and TRBJ1-3, reads DSGVTQTPKHLITATGQRVTLRCSPRSGDLSVYWYQQSLDQGLQFLIQYYNGEERAKGNILERFSAQQFPDLHSELNLSSLELGDSALYFCASSATGVSGNTIYFGEGSWLTVV.

About this clonotype itself: Given the absence of the conserved phenylalanine or tryptophan at the CDR3 end, a read error is likely. The chain combines TRBV6-4 with TRBJ1-2; TRBD1 matches at 7 bases. The V gene's germline CDR1 is MRHNA and CDR2 SNTAGT. Trimming cost V 6 bases and J 6 bases; bases outside gene matches: 13. This CDR3 is built from 15 residues. CDR3 in DNA: TGTGCCAGCAGGGAAGCGACAGGGCTGGGAGATGGCTACACCCTC. Protein product: CASREATGLGDGYTL.

The gene calls are TRBV20-1 and TRBJ2-1, with 12 bases lining up with TRBD2. Trimming took 5 bases from V and 6 from J; bases not matched to a gene: 8. This CDR3 has 15 residues. Germline CDR1 and CDR2: DFQATT and SNEGSKA (reference sequence). The CDR3 DNA follows: TGCAGTGCTGGATCGGGACTAGCGGGTCGCAATGAGCAGTTCTTC. It specifies CSAGSGLAGRNEQFF.

This clonotype was seen a few times. J is TRBJ2-2 and V is TRBV7-6, with D unresolved. This CDR3 has 14 residues. Germline loops: CDR1 SGHVS, CDR2 FNYEAQ. V was cut by 2 bases and J by 5 bases, with 9 bases left in between. The CDR3 region is CASSLTVVTGELFF. The CDR3 DNA sequence: TGTGCCAGCAGCTTAACAGTGGTTACCGGGGAGCTGTTTTTT. The full variable domain, rest sourced from reference TRBV7-6 and TRBJ2-2, is GAGVSQSPRYKVTKRGQDVALRCDPISGHVSLYWYRQALGQGPEFLTYFNYEAQQDKSGLPNDRFSAERPEGSISTLTIQRTEQRDSAMYRCASSLTVVTGELFFGEGSRLTVL.

This clonotype has a count of ten or more. This chain uses TRBV3-1 with TRBJ2-7, with 11 nucleotides matching TRBD2. CDR1 LGHDT and CDR2 YNNKEL come from the germline V gene (reference sequence). This CDR3 is 17 amino acids long. J lost 2 bases, V lost 0 bases, and 6 bases had no gene match. The CDR3 is CASSQDEIAGGPYEQYF. The CDR3 coding sequence is TGTGCCAGCAGCCAAGATGAGATAGCGGGAGGGCCCTACGAGCAGTACTTC.

This chain connects TRBV2 to TRBJ1-6, with D unclear. CDR3 length: 15 residues. Trimming left V 6 bases short and J 7 bases short, with 16 bases between. The V gene's germline CDR1 is SNHLY and CDR2 FYNNEI. The CDR3 is CASSSRGGWNSPLHF. CDR3 in DNA: TGTGCCAGCAGCTCCCGGGGAGGGTGGAATTCACCCCTCCACTTT.